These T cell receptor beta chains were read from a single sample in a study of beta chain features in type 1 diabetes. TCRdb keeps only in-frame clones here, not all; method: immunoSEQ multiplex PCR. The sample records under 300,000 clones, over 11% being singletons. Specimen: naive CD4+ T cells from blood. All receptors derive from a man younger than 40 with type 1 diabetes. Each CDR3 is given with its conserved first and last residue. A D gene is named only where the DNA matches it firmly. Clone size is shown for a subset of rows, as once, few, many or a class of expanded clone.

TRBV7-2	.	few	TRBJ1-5	CASRLAGTPNQPQHF	TGTGCCAGCAGGTTGGCCGGGACACCGAATCAGCCCCAGCATTTT
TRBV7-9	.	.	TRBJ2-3	CASSLDGGPLDTQYF	TGTGCCAGCAGCTTAGATGGCGGGCCCTTAGATACGCAGTATTTT
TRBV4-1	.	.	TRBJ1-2	CASSPKTTGEGYTF	TGCGCCAGCAGCCCAAAGACCACGGGGGAAGGCTACACCTTC
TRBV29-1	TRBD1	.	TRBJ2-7	CSVERDRGDEQYF	TGCAGCGTTGAAAGGGACAGGGGAGACGAGCAGTACTTC
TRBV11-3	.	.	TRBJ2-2	CASSLLGLAGELFF	TGTGCCAGCAGCTTACTCGGTTTGGCCGGGGAGCTGTTTTTT
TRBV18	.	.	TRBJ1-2	CASSPPGSLSNYGYTF	TGTGCCAGCTCACCACCGGGCTCGCTGTCTAACTATGGCTACACCTTC
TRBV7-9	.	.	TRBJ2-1	CASSLPFAGDNEQFF	TGTGCCAGCAGCTTGCCCTTCGCCGGGGACAATGAGCAGTTCTTC
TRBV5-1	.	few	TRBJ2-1	CASSLEGVEYNEQFF	TGCGCCAGCAGCTTGGAGGGGGTGGAATACAATGAGCAGTTCTTC
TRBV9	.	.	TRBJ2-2	CASSVTRRAGTGELFF	TGTGCCAGCAGCGTGACCCGACGGGCGGGCACCGGGGAGCTGTTTTTT
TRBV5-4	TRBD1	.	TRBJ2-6	CASSLGQGFSGANVLTF	TGTGCCAGCAGCTTGGGACAGGGATTCTCTGGGGCCAACGTCCTGACTTTC
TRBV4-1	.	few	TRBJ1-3	CASSPPHSSGNTIYF	TGCGCCAGCAGCCCTCCGCACAGCTCTGGAAACACCATATATTTT
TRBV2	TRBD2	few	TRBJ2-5	CASRKAGVSQETQYF	TGTGCCAGCAGGAAAGCGGGAGTGAGTCAAGAGACCCAGTACTTC
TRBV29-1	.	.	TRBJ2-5	CSVGRGEQETQYF	TGCAGCGTTGGTCGGGGAGAACAAGAGACCCAGTACTTC
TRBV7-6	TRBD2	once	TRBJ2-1	CASSQRGLAASNEQFF	TGTGCCAGCAGCCAACGAGGACTAGCGGCGTCCAATGAGCAGTTCTTC
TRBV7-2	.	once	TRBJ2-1	CASSPRDRGGEQFF	TGTGCCAGCAGCCCCCGGGATAGGGGGGGTGAGCAGTTCTTC
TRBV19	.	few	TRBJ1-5	CASSIGRSGQPQHF	TGTGCCAGTAGTATTGGCCGCTCAGGGCAGCCCCAGCATTTT
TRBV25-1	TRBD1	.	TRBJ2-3	CASSALTGVTDTQYF	TGTGCCAGCAGTGCTTTGACAGGGGTCACAGATACGCAGTATTTT
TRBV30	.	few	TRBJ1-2	CAWSVAESYGYTF	TGTGCCTGGAGTGTTGCAGAATCATATGGCTACACCTTC
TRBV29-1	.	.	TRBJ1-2	CSVEVGQGYGYTF	TGCAGCGTTGAAGTGGGGCAGGGTTACGGCTACACCTTC
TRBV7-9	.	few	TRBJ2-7	CASSLTESSYEQYF	TGTGCCAGCAGCTTAACGGAGAGCTCCTACGAGCAGTACTTC
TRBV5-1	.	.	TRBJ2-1	CASSLAGEPYNEQFF	TGCGCCAGCAGCTTGGCCGGGGAGCCATACAATGAGCAGTTCTTC
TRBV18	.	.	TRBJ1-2	CASSPQGPGVYGYTF	TGTGCCAGCTCACCACAGGGGCCAGGGGTCTATGGCTACACCTTC
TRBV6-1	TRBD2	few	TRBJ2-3	CASSDLAGASTDTQYF	TGTGCCAGCAGTGACCTAGCGGGGGCTAGCACAGATACGCAGTATTTT
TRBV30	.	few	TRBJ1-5	CAWSPHQNQPQHF	TGTGCCTGGAGTCCACACCAGAATCAGCCCCAGCATTTT
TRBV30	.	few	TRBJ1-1	CAWSVKVSGVTEAFF	TGTGCCTGGAGTGTAAAGGTCTCAGGGGTCACTGAAGCTTTCTTT
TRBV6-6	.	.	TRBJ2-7	CASSYRPGTYEQYF	TGTGCCAGCAGTTACAGGCCAGGGACCTACGAGCAGTACTTC
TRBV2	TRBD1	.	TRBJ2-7	CASTRDRGYEQYF	TGTGCCAGCACTCGGGACAGGGGGTACGAGCAGTACTTC
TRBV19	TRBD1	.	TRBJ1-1	CASKLGDRLNTEAFF	TGTGCCAGTAAGCTCGGGGACAGGCTGAACACTGAAGCTTTCTTT
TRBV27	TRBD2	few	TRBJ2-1	CASSSPTSGYYNEQFF	TGTGCCAGCAGTTCCCCGACTAGCGGGTACTACAATGAGCAGTTCTTC
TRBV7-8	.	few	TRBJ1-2	CASSLELQIYGYTF	TGTGCCAGCAGCTTAGAGCTACAGATCTATGGCTACACCTTC
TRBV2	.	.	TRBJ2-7	CASSEAMGPYEQYF	TGTGCCAGCAGTGAAGCGATGGGCCCCTACGAGCAGTACTTC
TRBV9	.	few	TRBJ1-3	CASSVDSSSGNTIYF	TGTGCCAGCAGCGTAGACAGCAGCTCTGGAAACACCATATATTTT
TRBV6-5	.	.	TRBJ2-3	CATQRTGKDTQYF	TGTGCCACCCAAAGGACCGGGAAAGATACGCAGTATTTT
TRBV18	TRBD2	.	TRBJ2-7	CASSPVSSGAYEQYF	TGTGCCAGCTCACCAGTGTCTAGCGGAGCCTACGAGCAGTACTTC
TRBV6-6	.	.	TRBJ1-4	CASSYGWEKLFF	TGTGCCAGCAGTTACGGCTGGGAAAAACTGTTTTTT
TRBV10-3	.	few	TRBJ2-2	CAISESTGRTGELFF	TGTGCCATCAGTGAGTCGACAGGGAGGACCGGGGAGCTGTTTTTT
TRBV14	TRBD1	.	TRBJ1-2	CASSPTGNYGYTF	TGTGCCAGCAGCCCGACAGGGAACTATGGCTACACCTTC
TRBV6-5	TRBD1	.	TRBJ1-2	CASRTSTGSYGYTF	TGTGCCAGCAGGACCTCGACAGGGAGCTATGGCTACACCTTC
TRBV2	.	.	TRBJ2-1	CASRLNGEQFF	TGTGCCAGCAGGCTAAACGGGGAGCAGTTCTTC
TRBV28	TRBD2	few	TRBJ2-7	CASSPAQLAPAYEQYF	TGTGCCAGCAGCCCGGCCCAACTAGCGCCAGCCTACGAGCAGTACTTC
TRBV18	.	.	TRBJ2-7	CASSRGSGQGTSEQYF	TGTGCCAGCTCACGAGGGTCCGGACAGGGGACTAGTGAGCAGTACTTC
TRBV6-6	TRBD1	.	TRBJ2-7	CASSPGTGRGEQYF	TGTGCCAGCAGCCCAGGGACAGGGAGAGGCGAGCAGTACTTC
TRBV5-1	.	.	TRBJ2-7	CASSPGTPNYEQYF	TGCGCCAGCAGCCCCGGGACACCTAACTACGAGCAGTACTTC
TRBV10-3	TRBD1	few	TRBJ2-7	CAIRGQGEYEQYF	TGTGCCATCAGGGGACAGGGAGAGTACGAGCAGTACTTC
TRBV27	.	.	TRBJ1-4	CASSSLDRRANEKLFF	TGTGCCAGCAGTTCACTCGACAGGCGGGCTAATGAAAAACTGTTTTTT
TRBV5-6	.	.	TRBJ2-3	CASSPGRDTQYF	TGTGCCAGCAGCCCAGGTAGAGATACGCAGTATTTT
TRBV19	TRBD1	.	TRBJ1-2	CASRSGQGSFGYTF	TGTGCCAGTAGATCAGGACAGGGGAGTTTTGGCTACACCTTC
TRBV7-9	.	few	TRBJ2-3	CASSPSRGLRTDTQYF	TGTGCCAGCAGCCCATCTCGAGGCCTACGCACAGATACGCAGTATTTT
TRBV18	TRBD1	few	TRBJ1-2	CASSANGDRASYGYTF	TGTGCCAGCTCAGCCAACGGGGACAGGGCGTCCTATGGCTACACCTTC
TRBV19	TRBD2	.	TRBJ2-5	CASSMGLASAGETQYF	TGTGCCAGTAGTATGGGACTAGCGTCGGCTGGGGAGACCCAGTACTTC
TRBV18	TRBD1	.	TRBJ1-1	CASSPATGGGGEAFF	TGTGCCAGCTCACCAGCGACAGGGGGAGGTGGTGAAGCTTTCTTT
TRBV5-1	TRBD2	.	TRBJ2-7	CASSSGTSGYEQYF	TGCGCCAGCAGCTCCGGGACTAGCGGCTACGAGCAGTACTTC
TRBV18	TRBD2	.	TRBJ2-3	CASSRSGTQPLTDTQYF	TGTGCCAGCTCAAGGAGCGGGACCCAACCTCTCACAGATACGCAGTATTTT
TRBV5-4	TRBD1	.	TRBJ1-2	CASSRQGAPGYTF	TGTGCCAGCAGTCGTCAGGGGGCGCCCGGCTACACCTTC
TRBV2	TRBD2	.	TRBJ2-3	CASKGLAMTDTQYF	TGTGCCAGCAAGGGACTAGCGATGACAGATACGCAGTATTTT
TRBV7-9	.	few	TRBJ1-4	CASSSGEKLFF	TGTGCCAGCAGCTCCGGTGAAAAACTGTTTTTT
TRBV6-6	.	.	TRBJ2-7	CASSSPREPYEQYF	TGTGCCAGCTCCTCCCCCCGGGAACCGTACGAGCAGTACTTC
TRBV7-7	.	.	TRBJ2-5	CASSFGQNQETQYF	TGTGCTAGCAGCTTTGGGCAGAACCAAGAGACCCAGTACTTC
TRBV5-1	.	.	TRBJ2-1	CASSSRDLSYNEQFF	TGCGCCAGCAGCAGCCGGGACTTATCCTACAATGAGCAGTTCTTC
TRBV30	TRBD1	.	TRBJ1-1	CAWSTQGDTEAFF	TGTGCCTGGAGTACACAGGGGGACACTGAAGCTTTCTTT